A selection of T cell receptor beta chains follows, all from one sample in a study of T cells in Graves' hyperthyroidism and ophthalmopathy. TCRdb reprocessed the multiplex PCR reads with MiXCR, giving one entry per CDR3 protein. The repertoire consists of about 250,000 distinct CDR3 sequences, with 20% to 25% occurring once and the leading ten covering under 65%. The material sequenced was blood. The source is a young man with Graves' ophthalmopathy. The conserved cysteine and the conserved F or W are not part of the CDR3 here. D genes are given only for firm matches.

ASSSGLADTDTQY | TRBJ2-3 | TRBD2 | 13 | TRBV7-2
ASRQGFTEAF | TRBJ1-1 | TRBD1 | 10 | TRBV5-1
ASSHRDRFLSGNTIY | TRBJ1-3 | . | 15 | TRBV3-1
AWHRFKNIQY | TRBJ2-4 | . | 10 | TRBV30
ASSKGLYQETQY | TRBJ2-5 | . | 12 | TRBV12-3/TRBV12-4
ASTSIRRMNTEAL | TRBJ1-1 | . | 13 | TRBV19
ASSYNPQGSPLH | TRBJ1-6 | . | 12 | TRBV6-9
ASSRTNRGSTNEKLF | TRBJ1-4 | TRBD1 | 15 | TRBV12-3/TRBV12-4
ASSSGQGRFTEAF | TRBJ1-1 | TRBD1 | 13 | TRBV5-1
ASSLTPGTGANEQF | TRBJ2-1 | TRBD1 | 14 | TRBV7-4
ASSLYEEQY | TRBJ2-7 | . | 9 | TRBV7-8
ASSLTVPYSEAF | TRBJ1-1 | . | 12 | TRBV11-2
ASSPTTRPNTGELF | TRBJ2-2 | . | 14 | TRBV7-8
ASTPHSGTGAGELF | TRBJ2-2 | TRBD1 | 14 | TRBV6-1
ASSSGTQSGALH | TRBJ1-6 | . | 12 | TRBV2
SVEDGAASGYNEQF | TRBJ2-1 | TRBD2 | 14 | TRBV29-1
ATRQGTGSGANVPT | TRBJ2-6 | TRBD1 | 14 | TRBV19
SAVTSGYNEQF | TRBJ2-1 | TRBD2 | 11 | TRBV20-1
ASSFTGLAGGYEQY | TRBJ2-7 | TRBD2 | 14 | TRBV27
ASSRILQGAENIQY | TRBJ2-4 | TRBD1 | 14 | TRBV6-1
ATSETGGTNYGYT | TRBJ1-2 | . | 13 | TRBV24-1
ASSLGPSGILYNEQF | TRBJ2-1 | TRBD2 | 15 | TRBV7-2
ASSYRASGIASDTQY | TRBJ2-3 | TRBD2 | 15 | TRBV6-5
ASSFELVRNEQF | TRBJ2-1 | . | 12 | TRBV7-2
ASSFVSGGGQETQY | TRBJ2-5 | . | 14 | TRBV28
ASSQGGSPGEQY | TRBJ2-7 | . | 12 | TRBV4-1
ASSPALTSGIRNYEQY | TRBJ2-7 | TRBD2 | 16 | TRBV3-1
ASVQGHMNTEAF | TRBJ1-1 | . | 12 | TRBV2
ASSLGLAGGYNEQF | TRBJ2-1 | TRBD2 | 14 | TRBV7-8
ASFQTGGYT | TRBJ1-2 | . | 9 | TRBV30
SAREPGFRYEQY | TRBJ2-7 | . | 12 | TRBV20-1
ASSEESQQLGYT | TRBJ1-2 | . | 12 | TRBV6-1
ASSSGGADTQY | TRBJ2-3 | TRBD1 | 11 | TRBV28
ASSQDRRAGGVGELF | TRBJ2-2 | TRBD2 | 15 | TRBV4-2
ATRGGDMNEQY | TRBJ2-7 | . | 11 | TRBV15
SARDLREALDREQF | TRBJ2-1 | TRBD2 | 14 | TRBV20-1
SARPDYSNQPQH | TRBJ1-5 | . | 12 | TRBV20-1
ASSPGRGYNEQF | TRBJ2-1 | . | 12 | TRBV7-9
ATSRKGTSGTQETQY | TRBJ2-5 | TRBD2 | 15 | TRBV15
ASSQLTGIGANVLT | TRBJ2-6 | TRBD1 | 14 | TRBV7-2
ASSFRGGLDEQY | TRBJ2-7 | . | 12 | TRBV11-2
ASRSGRSTGELF | TRBJ2-2 | TRBD2 | 12 | TRBV25-1
ASSLIGPGTGSSPLH | TRBJ1-6 | TRBD1 | 15 | TRBV7-8
SARTSGRNTQY | TRBJ2-3 | TRBD2 | 11 | TRBV20-1
ASSLGVGRSNQPQH | TRBJ1-5 | . | 14 | TRBV5-1
SARDWKMTNEQF | TRBJ2-1 | . | 12 | TRBV20-1
ASSYLGLAGETQY | TRBJ2-5 | TRBD2 | 13 | TRBV6-2/TRBV6-3
ASRTRNRGPPLH | TRBJ1-6 | TRBD1 | 12 | TRBV14
ASKQGTNYEQY | TRBJ2-7 | . | 11 | TRBV19
SATDGASNQPQH | TRBJ1-5 | . | 12 | TRBV20-1
SARETGGRSWANQPQH | TRBJ1-5 | TRBD1 | 16 | TRBV20-1
SARVVYSNTGELF | TRBJ2-2 | . | 13 | TRBV20-1
ASSLRQRGNTGELL | TRBJ2-2 | . | 14 | TRBV7-3
ASSLRGPGTEAF | TRBJ1-1 | TRBD1 | 12 | TRBV12-3/TRBV12-4
ASVFGGDQETQY | TRBJ2-5 | TRBD2 | 12 | TRBV28
ASSDLGTSGSYEQY | TRBJ2-7 | TRBD2 | 14 | TRBV6-4
ASSSKTGGRLTEAF | TRBJ1-1 | TRBD1 | 14 | TRBV28